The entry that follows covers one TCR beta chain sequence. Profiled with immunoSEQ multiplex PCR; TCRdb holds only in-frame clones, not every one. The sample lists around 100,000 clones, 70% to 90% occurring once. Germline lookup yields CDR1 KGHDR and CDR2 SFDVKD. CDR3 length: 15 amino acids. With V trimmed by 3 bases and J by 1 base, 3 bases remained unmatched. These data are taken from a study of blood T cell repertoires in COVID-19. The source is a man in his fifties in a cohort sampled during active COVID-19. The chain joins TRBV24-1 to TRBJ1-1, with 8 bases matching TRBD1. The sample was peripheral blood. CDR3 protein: CATSDGGTGNTEAFF. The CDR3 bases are TGTGCCACCAGTGATGGTGGGACAGGGAACACTGAAGCTTTCTTT.